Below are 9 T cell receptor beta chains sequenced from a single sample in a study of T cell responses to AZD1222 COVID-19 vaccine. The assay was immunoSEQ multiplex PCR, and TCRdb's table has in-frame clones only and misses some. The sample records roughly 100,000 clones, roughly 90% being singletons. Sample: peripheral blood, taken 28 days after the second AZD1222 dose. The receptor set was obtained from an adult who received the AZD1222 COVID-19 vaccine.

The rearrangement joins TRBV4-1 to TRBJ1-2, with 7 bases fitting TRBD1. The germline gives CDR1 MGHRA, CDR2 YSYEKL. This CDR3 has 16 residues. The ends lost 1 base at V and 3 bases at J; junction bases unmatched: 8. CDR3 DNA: TGCGCCAGCAGCCAAGGGTTCGGGCAGGGGGACTATGGCTACACCTTC. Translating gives CASSQGFGQGDYGYTF.

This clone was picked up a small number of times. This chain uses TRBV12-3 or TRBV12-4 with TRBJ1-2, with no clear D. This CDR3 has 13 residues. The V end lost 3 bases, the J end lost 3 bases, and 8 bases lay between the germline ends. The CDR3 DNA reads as TGTGCCAGCAGTTTCGGTGAGGACTATGGCTACACCTTC. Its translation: CASSFGEDYGYTF.

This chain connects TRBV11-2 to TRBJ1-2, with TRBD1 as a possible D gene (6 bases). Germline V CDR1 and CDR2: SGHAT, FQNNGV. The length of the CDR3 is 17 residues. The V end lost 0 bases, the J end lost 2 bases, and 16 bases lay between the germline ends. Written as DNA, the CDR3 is TGTGCCAGCAGCTTAGATTCTGGACAGTCCATAAACTATGGCTACACCTTC. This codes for CASSLDSGQSINYGYTF.

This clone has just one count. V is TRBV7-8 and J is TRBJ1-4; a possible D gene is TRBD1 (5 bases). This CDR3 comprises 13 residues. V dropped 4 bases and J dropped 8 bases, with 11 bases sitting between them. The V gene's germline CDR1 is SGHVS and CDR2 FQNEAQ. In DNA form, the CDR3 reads TGTGCCAGCAGCTCCCGAGGGGTGGAAAAACTGTTTTTT. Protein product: CASSSRGVEKLFF.

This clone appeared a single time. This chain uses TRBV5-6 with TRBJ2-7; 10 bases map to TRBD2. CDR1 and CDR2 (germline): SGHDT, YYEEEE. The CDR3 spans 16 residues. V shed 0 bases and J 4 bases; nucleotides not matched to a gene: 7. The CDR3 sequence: CASSLVGPSGSYEQYF. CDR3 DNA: TGTGCCAGCAGCTTGGTGGGGCCTAGCGGGAGTTACGAGCAGTACTTC.

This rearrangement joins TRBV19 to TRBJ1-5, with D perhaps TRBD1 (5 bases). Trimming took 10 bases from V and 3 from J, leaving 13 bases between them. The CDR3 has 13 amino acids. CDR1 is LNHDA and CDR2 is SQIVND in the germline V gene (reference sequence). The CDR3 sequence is CATGLMINQPQHF. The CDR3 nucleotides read TGTGCCACGGGGCTGATGATCAATCAGCCCCAGCATTTT. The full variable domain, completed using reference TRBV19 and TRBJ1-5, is DGGITQSPKYLFRKEGQNVTLSCEQNLNHDAMYWYRQDPGQGLRLIYYSQIVNDFQKGDIAEGYSVSREKKESFPLTVTSAQKNPTAFYLCATGLMINQPQHFGDGTRLSIL.

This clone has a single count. CDR3 amino acids: CASSARQGQSENIQYF. In nucleotides, the CDR3 is TGTGCCAGCAGCGCACGACAGGGGCAAAGCGAAAACATTCAGTACTTC. The V and J genes are TRBV7-3 and TRBJ2-4; 8 bases line up with TRBD1. Losses at the gene ends were 5 bases for V and 5 bases for J; bases not matched to a gene: 11. The CDR3 has 16 amino acids. The germline V gene encodes CDR1 SGHTA and CDR2 FQGTGA.

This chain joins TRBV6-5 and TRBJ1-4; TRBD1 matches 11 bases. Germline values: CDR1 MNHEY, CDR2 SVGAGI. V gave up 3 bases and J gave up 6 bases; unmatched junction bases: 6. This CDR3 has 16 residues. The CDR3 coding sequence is TGTGCCAGCAGTTATGGACAGGGGGCGCCCGATGAAAAACTGTTTTTT. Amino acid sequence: CASSYGQGAPDEKLFF.

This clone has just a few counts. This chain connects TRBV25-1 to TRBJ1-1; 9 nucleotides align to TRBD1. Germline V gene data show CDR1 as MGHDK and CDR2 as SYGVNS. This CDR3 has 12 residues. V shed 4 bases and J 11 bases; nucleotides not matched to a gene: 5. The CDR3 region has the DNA TGTGCCAGCAGTGGGGGGACAGGGAATGCTTTCTTT. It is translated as CASSGGTGNAFF.